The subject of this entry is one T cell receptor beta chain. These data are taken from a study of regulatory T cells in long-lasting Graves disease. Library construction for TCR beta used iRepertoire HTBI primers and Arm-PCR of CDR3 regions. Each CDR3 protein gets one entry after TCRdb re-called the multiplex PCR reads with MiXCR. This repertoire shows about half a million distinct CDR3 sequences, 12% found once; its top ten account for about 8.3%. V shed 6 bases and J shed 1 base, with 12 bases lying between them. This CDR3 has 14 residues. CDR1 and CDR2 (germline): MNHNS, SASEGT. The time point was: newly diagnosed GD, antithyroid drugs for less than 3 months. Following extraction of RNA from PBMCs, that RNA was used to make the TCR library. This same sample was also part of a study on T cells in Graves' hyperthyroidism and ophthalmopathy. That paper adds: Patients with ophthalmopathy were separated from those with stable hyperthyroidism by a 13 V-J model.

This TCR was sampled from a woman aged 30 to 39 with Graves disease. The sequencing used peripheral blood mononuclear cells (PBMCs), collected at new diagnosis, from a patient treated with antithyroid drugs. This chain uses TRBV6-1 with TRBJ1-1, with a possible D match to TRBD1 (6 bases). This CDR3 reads CASRTGTSNTEAFF. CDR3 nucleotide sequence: TGTGCCAGCAGGACCGGGACATCGAACACTGAAGCTTTCTTT.